The T cell receptor beta chain described here comes from a study of T-cell reconstitution after alpha-beta-depleted transplantation in children (dated by TCRdb to about 2016). Notes on the research overall: T-cell immune reconstitution after TCRalphabeta/CD19-depleted allogeneic hematopoietic cell transplantation in children was quantitatively tracked in the study by means of TCR repertoire profiling. Broader findings and caveats from the paper: Over the following months the frequencies of hyperexpanded clones went down, and after one year T-cell counts and TCRbeta diversity were mostly credited to newly produced T cells. The apparently early recovery of alphabetaT-cell counts about two months after transplant reportedly depended on only several hundred rapidly expanded clones that came from non-depleted graft cells. In some patients, high TCRbeta diversity at day 60 was attributed to recipient T cells and intrathymic progenitors that had survived conditioning.

This specimen's treatment or condition label, per the study, means: allogeneic hematopoietic cell transplantation with graft depleted of TCRalphabeta T cells and CD19 B cells. Transplant recipients were children who received TCRalphabeta/CD19-depleted allogeneic hematopoietic cell grafts. Regarding this clonotype: Its antigen has not been determined. No much larger clone is present one base from it, and per-base qualities are unavailable.

Libraries were constructed by PCR. Sequencer: Illumina HiSeq 2500. Molecular barcoding was employed in the preparation of TCR libraries, with unique molecular identifiers being used to normalize TCRbeta repertoire quantification. TCRdb reran the public reads through fastp at Q25 and MiXCR, keeping productive beta chains. Entries that share a CDR3 protein sequence are merged under the most common genes and DNA. The sample table contains 550,000 to 800,000 distinct CDR3 sequences; only one count was recorded for around 12% of them. Around 0.8% of the sample rests with the top ten. The CDR3 measures 16 amino acids from cysteine to phenylalanine. Just CDR3 DNA is preserved here, 48 bases in frame from base 1. Trimming takes 0 bases off V and 4 bases off J; junction bases not matched to a gene: 9. From a lookup of the germline V gene (reference sequence), CDR1 and CDR2 are DFQATT and SNEGSKA.

This receptor chain uses TRBV20-1 and TRBJ2-3; 8 of the junction bases match TRBD2. The receptor was derived from a girl aged 2 to 9 with congenital amegakaryocytic thrombocytopenia, due to receive a stem cell transplant. Here the sequenced sample was PBMCs, taken before TCRalphabeta/CD19-depleted stem cell transplant. The CDR3 protein: CSARDVYGRAADTQYF. In nucleotide form, the sequence is TGCAGTGCTAGAGATGTTTACGGGAGGGCCGCAGATACGCAGTATTTT.